This TCR beta chain was obtained from a study of human T cells and chemical hapten exposure. The length of the CDR3 is 15 residues. CDR1 SGHNT and CDR2 YYREEE come from the germline V gene (reference sequence). V gave up 4 bases and J gave up 1 base, with 12 bases separating them. Time point meaning: pre-sensitization, week 0. Treatment described: therapeutic diphenylcyclopropenone sensitization with weekly scalp DPC. TCRdb passed the RACE reads through MiXCR, listing each CDR3 protein once. The data hold 180,000 or so distinct CDR3 sequences, with around 30% observed a single time. The genes are TRBV5-4 and TRBJ2-1; D unclear. Sequencing used whole blood, obtained in connection with sensitization to the hapten diphenylcyclopropenone (DPC). The clonotype originates from a woman in her 30s with alopecia areata. Some clones in this sample may be carry-over from other donors' samples. Here the CDR3 DNA reads TGTGCCAGCAGCGCGAGACTTCGGTCCTACAATGAGCAGTTCTTC. It codes for CASSARLRSYNEQFF.